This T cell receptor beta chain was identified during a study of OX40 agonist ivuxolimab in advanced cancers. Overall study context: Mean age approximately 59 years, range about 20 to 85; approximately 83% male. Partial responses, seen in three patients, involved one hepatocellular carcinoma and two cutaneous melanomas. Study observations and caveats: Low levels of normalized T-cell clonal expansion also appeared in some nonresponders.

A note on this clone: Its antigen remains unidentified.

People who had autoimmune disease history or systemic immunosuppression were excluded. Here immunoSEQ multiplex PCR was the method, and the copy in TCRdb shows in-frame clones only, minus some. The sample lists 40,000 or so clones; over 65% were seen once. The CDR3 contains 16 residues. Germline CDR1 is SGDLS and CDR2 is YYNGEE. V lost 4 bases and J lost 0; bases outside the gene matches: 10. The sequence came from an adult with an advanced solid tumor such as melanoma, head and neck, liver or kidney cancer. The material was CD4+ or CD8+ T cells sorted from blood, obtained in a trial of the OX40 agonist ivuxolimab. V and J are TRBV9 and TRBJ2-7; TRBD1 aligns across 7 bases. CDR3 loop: CASSPLSDRFSYEQYF. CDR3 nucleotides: TGTGCCAGCAGCCCACTGTCGGACAGGTTCTCCTACGAGCAGTACTTC.